The 4 T cell receptor beta chains below all came from one sample that was sequenced in a study of T-cell memory formation after mild COVID-19 listed by TCRdb under 2021. The method was 5' RACE. Sequenced using an Illumina NovaSeq 6000. TCRdb reran the public reads through fastp at Q25 and MiXCR, keeping productive beta chains. Rows are combined by CDR3 protein, so each entry shows the most common genes and DNA. The sample table holds 250,000 to 300,000 distinct CDR3 sequences, of which about 16% were seen once. Of the sample, more than 20% falls within the top ten clones. Specimen: PBMCs or a T cell subset sorted from them (not recorded which). The receptor source for this set is a man younger than 35 who had mild COVID-19 (a few samples of this study predate the infection). The sample titles of this study are shuffled in the database, so cell type and time point are left out; the donor was told from shared clones.

This clonotype was recorded a few times. CDR3 loop: CATSGTVIPGELFF. CDR3 in DNA: TGTGCCACCAGCGGGACAGTGATTCCCGGGGAGCTGTTTTTT. The chain has TRBV24-1 and TRBJ2-2; 7 nucleotides agree with TRBD1. The CDR3 covers 14 residues. The V gene's germline CDR1 is KGHDR and CDR2 SFDVKD. V gave up 7 bases and J gave up 6 bases; unmatched junction bases: 7.

This clonotype was detected many times. The chain links TRBV20-1 to TRBJ2-1; D possibly corresponds to TRBD2 (7 bases). Germline V gives CDR1 DFQATT, CDR2 SNEGSKA (reference sequence). The CDR3 covers 15 residues. Trimming removed 2 bases at V and 3 bases at J, with 14 bases between. The CDR3 loop reads CSARSRGAGYNEQFF. In DNA form, the CDR3 reads TGCAGTGCTAGATCCCGGGGGGCCGGCTACAATGAGCAGTTCTTC.

The sample holds a few counts of this clonotype. The rearrangement joins TRBV6-5 to TRBJ2-1, with D perhaps TRBD1 (6 bases). CDR1 is MNHEY and CDR2 is SVGAGI in the germline V gene. V was pared by 3 bases and J by 7 bases, with 13 bases between. The CDR3 has 14 residues. The CDR3, as DNA: TGTGCCAGCAGTTATCAGGGCCAGGGGAATGAGCAGTTCTTC. This codes for CASSYQGQGNEQFF.

This clonotype was observed a few times. J is TRBJ1-1 and V is TRBV24-1, with 8 nucleotides matching TRBD1. The V gene end was trimmed by 4 bases and the J gene end by 1 base; junction bases not matched to a gene: 4. The CDR3 length is 15 residues. CDR1 is KGHDR, CDR2 SFDVKD, per germline. The CDR3 DNA reads TGTGCCACCAGTGAGACAGGGGTGCGGAACACTGAAGCTTTCTTT. It is translated as CATSETGVRNTEAFF.